The 27 T cell receptor beta chains given below trace back to one sample, sequenced in a study of blood T cell repertoires in COVID-19. Some clones are missing from TCRdb's copy, which holds only in-frame ones; the method was immunoSEQ multiplex PCR. The table records more than 200,000 clones, around 87% of them present only once. The sample was PBMCs or T cells enriched from blood (not recorded which). The receptors stem from a woman in her forties or fifties who had recovered from COVID-19.

The chain recombines TRBV4-1 with TRBJ2-3, with 9 bases identical to TRBD1. Trimming at V came to 1 base and at J to 5 bases, leaving 7 bases not matched to a gene. Germline V gene data show CDR1 as MGHRA and CDR2 as YSYEKL. This CDR3 contains 16 residues. Here the CDR3 reads CASSQVTGGRGDTQYF. The DNA for the CDR3 is TGCGCCAGCAGCCAAGTCACAGGGGGCCGAGGAGATACGCAGTATTTT.

The V call is TRBV5-1, the J call TRBJ1-6, with 7 bases lining up with TRBD1. This CDR3 contains 16 residues. CDR1 is SGHRS, CDR2 YFSETQ, per germline. The junction had 7 bases not matched to a gene; V was cut back by 0 bases and J by 7 bases. Here the CDR3 reads CASSLEGSRGNSPLHF. As DNA, the CDR3 is TGCGCCAGCAGCTTGGAAGGCAGCAGGGGGAATTCACCCCTCCACTTT.

The chain links TRBV5-1 to TRBJ2-7; the match to TRBD2 covers 12 bases. V gave up 0 bases and J gave up 2 bases; unmatched junction bases: 3. CDR3 size: 16 residues. Germline lookup yields CDR1 SGHRS and CDR2 YFSETQ. This CDR3 is CASSLGTSGGPYEQYF. The CDR3 nucleotides read TGCGCCAGCAGCTTGGGCACTAGCGGGGGGCCCTACGAGCAGTACTTC. Supplemented by reference TRBV5-1 and TRBJ2-7, the full variable domain reads KAGVTQTPRYLIKTRGQQVTLSCSPISGHRSVSWYQQTPGQGLQFLFEYFSETQRNKGNFPGRFSGRQFSNSRSEMNVSTLELGDSALYLCASSLGTSGGPYEQYFGPGTRLTVT.

The chain has TRBV11-2 and TRBJ2-1, with D possibly TRBD2 on 5 matching bases. V dropped 2 bases and J dropped 4 bases, with 9 bases sitting between them. CDR1 and CDR2 (germline): SGHAT, FQNNGV. The CDR3 is 14 residues long. For the CDR3, the DNA is TGTGCCAGCAGCTTATTAAGAGGGTACAATGAGCAGTTCTTC. Its protein product is CASSLLRGYNEQFF.

The rearrangement joins TRBV9 to TRBJ2-5, with TRBD2 identical over 7 bases. CDR3 length: 14 amino acids. Trimming removed 3 bases from V and 0 bases from J; junction bases left unmatched: 2. From germline, CDR1 is SGDLS and CDR2 YYNGEE. For the CDR3, the DNA is TGTGCCAGCAGCGCCGGGACTAACCAAGAGACCCAGTACTTC. The encoded protein is CASSAGTNQETQYF. Full variable domain (rest looked up from reference TRBV9 and TRBJ2-5): DSGVTQTPKHLITATGQRVTLRCSPRSGDLSVYWYQQSLDQGLQFLIQYYNGEERAKGNILERFSAQQFPDLHSELNLSSLELGDSALYFCASSAGTNQETQYFGPGTRLLVL.

In DNA, the CDR3 is TGCAGTGCTAGTCCGGCAGGTATTAGCAATCAGCCCCAGCATTTT. The encoded protein is CSASPAGISNQPQHF. This chain joins TRBV20-1 and TRBJ1-5; D not certain. Trimming took off 3 bases at V and 0 bases at J, with 12 bases between the two ends. This CDR3 region has 15 residues. The germline gives CDR1 DFQATT, CDR2 SNEGSKA (reference sequence).

The rearrangement links TRBV6-2 or TRBV6-3 to TRBJ2-1, with D tentatively TRBD2 (6 bases). V dropped 5 bases and J dropped 7 bases, with 18 bases sitting between them. CDR3 length equals 15 residues. Per the germline V gene, CDR1 is MNHEY and CDR2 is SVGEGT. As DNA, the CDR3 is TGTGCCAGCAGTACCACTAGCAATCCGGGGAATGAGCAGTTCTTC. As protein: CASSTTSNPGNEQFF.

V gene TRBV27 combines with J gene TRBJ1-5; 12 bases agree with TRBD1. Germline V gives CDR1 MNHEY, CDR2 SMNVEV (reference sequence). V shed 1 base and J 6 bases; nucleotides not matched to a gene: 4. This CDR3 has 16 amino acids. The CDR3 DNA is TGTGCCAGCAGTTTATTAGGGACAGGGGGCGTTCAGCCCCAGCATTTT. Translated: CASSLLGTGGVQPQHF.

This clone has a handful of counts. The CDR3, as DNA: TGTGCCAGCTCACCACAAGCCCTCGCGGGCACTGAAGCTTTCTTT. Translating gives CASSPQALAGTEAFF. The chain combines TRBV18 with TRBJ1-1; D call uncertain. Trimming left V 1 base short and J 4 bases short, with 13 bases between. This CDR3 contains 15 residues. Germline V gives CDR1 KGHSH, CDR2 LQKENI.

This clone was recorded only once. V and J are TRBV3-1 (or the pseudogene TRBV3-2) and TRBJ1-2, with D maybe TRBD1 (6 bases). There are 15 residues in the CDR3. The V gene lost 1 base and the J gene lost 4 bases, with 13 bases spanning the gap. Germline V gene data show CDR1 as LGHDT and CDR2 as YNNKEL (reference sequence). CDR3 nucleotide sequence: TGTGCCAGCAGCCAAGTTGCCAGGGGAGTCTATGGCTACACCTTC. Residues: CASSQVARGVYGYTF.

V and J are TRBV6-2 or TRBV6-3 and TRBJ1-1, with 7 bases fitting TRBD1. Germline assignment: CDR1 MNHEY and CDR2 SVGEGT. V was clipped by 4 bases and J by 4 bases; unmatched bases: 6. The CDR3 covers 14 residues. DNA of the CDR3: TGTGCCAGCAGTTCCGGGACAGTAACCACTGAAGCTTTCTTT. The encoded protein is CASSSGTVTTEAFF.

The rearrangement uses TRBV3-1 (or the pseudogene TRBV3-2) and TRBJ2-2, with 8 bases lining up with TRBD2. Germline CDR1 is LGHDT and CDR2 is YNNKEL (reference sequence). With 6 bases clipped from V and 4 bases from J, the junction kept 4 bases outside the gene matches. This CDR3 comprises 14 residues. As DNA, the CDR3 is TGTGCCAGCAGTCCGGGACTAGGCACCGGGGAGCTGTTTTTT. Amino acid sequence: CASSPGLGTGELFF.

Notes on this clone: Other DNA sequences in the sample encode the same CDR3. The chain employs TRBV28 and TRBJ2-1; TRBD2 matches 9 bases. The CDR3 totals 16 residues. Trimming removed 1 base from V and 4 bases from J; junction bases left unmatched: 5. Germline loops: CDR1 MDHEN, CDR2 SYDVKM. The CDR3 sequence: CASSLSLAGGYNEQFF. In DNA, the CDR3 is TGTGCCAGCAGTTTATCTCTTGCGGGAGGGTACAATGAGCAGTTCTTC.

The chain links TRBV21-1 to TRBJ2-2; the DNA was not compared with TRBD1, the D call given in the table. TRBV21-1 is a recognized pseudogene. This CDR3 spans 14 amino acids. This CDR3 is CASCGTGRTGELFF. CDR3 coding DNA: TGTGCCAGCTGCGGGACAGGGCGGACCGGGGAGCTGTTTTTT.

The CDR3 bases are TGTGCCAGCAGTGTGGGACTGTCGGAGCAGTTCTTC. Translating it yields CASSVGLSEQFF. V usage is TRBV27 and J usage is TRBJ2-1, with D possibly matching TRBD2 (6 bases). This CDR3 has 12 amino acids. V was trimmed by 5 bases and J by 10 bases, leaving 12 bases between them. Germline CDR1 is MNHEY and CDR2 is SMNVEV (reference sequence).

The V and J genes are TRBV28 and TRBJ2-7; tentatively, D is TRBD2 (6 bases). This CDR3 region has 14 residues. V gave up 6 bases and J gave up 6 bases, with 18 bases separating them. CDR1 is MDHEN and CDR2 is SYDVKM in the germline V gene. The CDR3: CASRATSWGGEQYF. CDR3 DNA sequence: TGTGCCAGCAGGGCGACGTCCTGGGGAGGCGAGCAGTACTTC.

The rearrangement uses TRBV7-6 and TRBJ1-1; 8 bases align to TRBD1. Germline V gene lookup returns CDR1 SGHVS and CDR2 FNYEAQ. CDR3 length: 16 amino acids. V lost 5 bases to trimming and J lost 0 bases; unmatched junction nucleotides: 8. The CDR3: CASSLTGAGVNTEAFF. CDR3 sequence (DNA): TGTGCCAGCAGCCTGACAGGGGCTGGAGTGAACACTGAAGCTTTCTTT.

This chain connects TRBV2 to TRBJ2-2, with 11 nucleotides matching TRBD1. The CDR3 extends over 15 amino acids. Germline loops: CDR1 SNHLY, CDR2 FYNNEI. V was pared by 6 bases and J by 5 bases, with 5 bases of the junction left unmatched. The CDR3 spells CASSGQGARTGELFF. As DNA, the CDR3 is TGTGCCAGCAGCGGACAGGGGGCTAGAACCGGGGAGCTGTTTTTT.

This clone was observed a handful of times. The V call is TRBV7-2, the J call TRBJ1-1; D perhaps matches TRBD1 (5 bases). Trimming pared 7 bases from V and 7 bases from J, leaving 19 bases between. The V gene's germline CDR1 is SGHTA and CDR2 FQGNSA. The CDR3 has 14 residues. CDR3 in amino acids: CASTSSGQIDEAFF. CDR3 nucleotide sequence: TGTGCCAGCACCTCGTCCGGACAAATCGATGAAGCTTTCTTT.

The genes are TRBV19 and TRBJ1-1; 7 nucleotides match TRBD1. The CDR3 consists of 15 residues. The trim removed 2 bases at V and 1 base at J, leaving 4 bases unmatched. The germline V gene encodes CDR1 LNHDA and CDR2 SQIVND (reference sequence). The CDR3 DNA sequence: TGTGCCAGTAGTATAAGGGGACAGAAGAACACTGAAGCTTTCTTT. It specifies CASSIRGQKNTEAFF.

A few counts support this clone. The genes are TRBV18 and TRBJ1-1; D not resolved. The CDR3 runs to 14 residues. Germline V gene lookup returns CDR1 KGHSH and CDR2 LQKENI. V lost 1 base and J lost 2, with 8 bases in between. The CDR3: CASSPQLGNTEAFF. CDR3 bases: TGTGCCAGCTCACCACAGCTAGGCAACACTGAAGCTTTCTTT.

The rearrangement links TRBV10-3 to TRBJ2-2; 13 positions agree with TRBD2. This CDR3 is 16 amino acids long. The V and J ends lost 6 bases and 5 bases, in that order; junction bases with no gene match: 6. CDR1 is ENHRY and CDR2 is SYGVKD in the germline V gene. The CDR3 loop is CAIRAGTSGNTGELFF. In nucleotides, the CDR3 is TGTGCCATCAGGGCAGGGACTAGCGGGAATACCGGGGAGCTGTTTTTT.

This clone was found once. The chain has TRBV5-1 and TRBJ2-1, with a weak D call TRBD1 (5 bases). This CDR3 region has 12 residues. Per the germline V gene, CDR1 is SGHRS and CDR2 is YFSETQ. Trimming left V 7 bases short and J 5 bases short, with 10 bases between. CDR3 bases: TGCGCCAGCGGACATGGGAACAATGAGCAGTTCTTC. Translation gives CASGHGNNEQFF.

The chain recombines TRBV5-1 with TRBJ1-1; the D is unclear. The CDR3 is made up of 11 amino acids. V was clipped by 3 bases and J by 8 bases, with 8 bases between them. Germline CDR1 is SGHRS and CDR2 is YFSETQ. The CDR3 nucleotides are TGCGCCAGCAGCTCTAGGTCCGAAGCTTTCTTT. This gives the protein CASSSRSEAFF.

The rearrangement joins TRBV5-1 to TRBJ2-5; TRBD2 matches at 7 bases. V trimming: 2 bases; J trimming: 5 bases; junction bases outside the gene matches: 15. The CDR3 runs 17 residues. The germline CDR1 and CDR2 sequences are SGHRS and YFSETQ. The CDR3 DNA is TGCGCCAGCAGCTTTGGTCGCGGGGGAGACCTGGTGGAGACCCAGTACTTC. Its translation: CASSFGRGGDLVETQYF.

V and J are TRBV7-9 and TRBJ1-1, with 8 bases aligning to TRBD1. J lost 1 base, V lost 3 bases, and 7 bases had no gene match. The CDR3 is 16 amino acids. Germline V gene data show CDR1 as SEHNR and CDR2 as FQNEAQ (reference sequence). CDR3 amino acids: CASSFGWTGRNTEAFF. The CDR3 coding sequence is TGTGCCAGCAGCTTTGGTTGGACAGGGCGGAACACTGAAGCTTTCTTT.

The J gene is TRBJ2-1, the V gene TRBV15; possibly TRBD1 for D (7 bases). Germline assignment: CDR1 LNHNV and CDR2 YYDKDF (reference sequence). The CDR3 covers 15 residues. V was trimmed by 3 bases and J by 6 bases, leaving 15 bases between them. In DNA form, the CDR3 reads TGTGCCACCAGCAGCGCCGGTCAGGGGGGCAATGAGCAGTTCTTC. Residues: CATSSAGQGGNEQFF.